Presented here are 10 T cell receptor beta chains from one specimen sequenced in a study of CD8 T cells in Susac syndrome. A quantity of about 0.5 to 1 ug RNA underwent reverse transcription using random hexamers. MiXCR, run by TCRdb on the immunoSEQ multiplex PCR reads, gives a single entry per CDR3 protein. The sample has approximately 79,000 distinct CDR3 sequences, roughly 92% seen once. The specimen was CD8+ T cells from PBMCs. These receptors originate from a human donor with Susac syndrome.

This sequence joins TRBV9 and TRBJ2-7; 8 bases match TRBD1. The germline V gene encodes CDR1 SGDLS and CDR2 YYNGEE. J gave up 7 bases and V 3 bases, and 6 bases lay outside the gene matches. The CDR3 has 13 amino acids. CDR3 DNA sequence: TGTGCCAGCAGCGACACAGGGGGGAGGGAGCAGTACTTC. Protein sequence: CASSDTGGREQYF. The complete variable domain, with remaining parts taken from reference TRBV9 and TRBJ2-7, reads DSGVTQTPKHLITATGQRVTLRCSPRSGDLSVYWYQQSLDQGLQFLIQYYNGEERAKGNILERFSAQQFPDLHSELNLSSLELGDSALYFCASSDTGGREQYFGPGTRLTVT.

The genes are TRBV4-3 and TRBJ2-7; 13 bases line up with TRBD2. Per germline, CDR1 LGHNA and CDR2 YSLEER. The CDR3 runs 17 residues. Losses at the gene ends were 3 bases for V and 4 bases for J; bases not matched to a gene: 9. The CDR3, as DNA: TGCGCCAGCAGCCACCGACTGGGACTAGCGGGAAGATACGAGCAGTACTTC. Translated: CASSHRLGLAGRYEQYF.

This clonotype was detected once. V gene TRBV20-1 combines with J gene TRBJ2-3; 7 bases are shared with TRBD2. The germline CDR1 and CDR2 sequences are DFQATT and SNEGSKA (reference sequence). The length of the CDR3 is 12 residues. The V gene end was trimmed by 6 bases and the J gene end by 9 bases; junction bases not matched to a gene: 9. CDR3 DNA: TGCAGTGCCATTTCCCGGGGGGACACGCAGTATTTT. Its protein product is CSAISRGDTQYF.

This chain connects TRBV5-4 to TRBJ2-6; a weak D match, TRBD2 (5 bases). This CDR3 is 17 amino acids long. The V end lost 0 bases, the J end lost 0 bases, and 10 bases lay between the germline ends. The V gene's germline CDR1 is SGHNT and CDR2 YYREEE (reference sequence). The CDR3 spells CASSLAPGYSGANVLTF. The CDR3 DNA sequence: TGTGCCAGCAGCTTGGCCCCGGGGTACTCTGGGGCCAACGTCCTGACTTTC.

This chain uses TRBV5-3 with TRBJ2-5, with D possibly being TRBD2 (7 bases). TRBV5-3 is marked as an open reading frame, function uncertain. The V end was cut by 0 bases, the J end by 3 bases, with 15 bases between. This CDR3 has 16 residues. The CDR3 DNA is TGTGCCAGAAGCTTGGAGGGGGGGTTGAAGAAAGAGACCCAGTACTTC. Translation gives CARSLEGGLKKETQYF.

The V gene is TRBV5-4, the J gene TRBJ2-1; the D call may be TRBD1 or TRBD2 (6 bases each). The CDR3 extends over 15 amino acids. CDR1 is SGHNT and CDR2 is YYREEE in the germline V gene (reference sequence). V was cut by 0 bases and J by 6 bases, with 13 bases left in between. CDR3 in amino acids: CASSLVRGHGNEQFF. The CDR3 DNA reads TGTGCCAGCAGCTTGGTTCGGGGGCACGGCAATGAGCAGTTCTTC. Together with reference TRBV5-4 and TRBJ2-1, the CDR3 gives the full variable domain: ETGVTQSPTHLIKTRGQQVTLRCSSQSGHNTVSWYQQALGQGPQFIFQYYREEENGRGNFPPRFSGLQFPNYSSELNVNALELDDSALYLCASSLVRGHGNEQFFGPGTRLTVL.

The rearrangement uses TRBV27 and TRBJ2-7, with D maybe TRBD2 (6 bases). The CDR3 totals 12 residues. The V gene lost 3 bases and the J gene lost 7 bases, with 10 bases spanning the gap. Germline V lookup: CDR1 MNHEY, CDR2 SMNVEV (reference sequence). CDR3 sequence reads: CASSFPGREQYF. The DNA for the CDR3 is TGTGCCAGCAGTTTCCCGGGGAGGGAGCAGTACTTC.

The V gene is TRBV15, the J gene TRBJ2-3; 10 bases fit TRBD2. Looked up from germline, CDR1 is LNHNV and CDR2 is YYDKDF (reference sequence). The CDR3 sequence is 16 residues long. V shed 1 base and J 5 bases; nucleotides not matched to a gene: 6. The CDR3, as DNA: TGTGCCACCAGCAGAGCCCAGCGGGAGGGGGGAGATACGCAGTATTTT. Its translation is CATSRAQREGGDTQYF.

The V call is TRBV5-4, the J call TRBJ2-1; TRBD2 agrees at 7 bases. The trim removed 2 bases at V and 5 bases at J, leaving 10 bases unmatched. There are 16 residues in the CDR3. Germline V gene lookup returns CDR1 SGHNT and CDR2 YYREEE (reference sequence). DNA for the CDR3: TGTGCCAGCAGCTTAGCAGCGGGGTTCCGTGACAATGAGCAGTTCTTC. This encodes CASSLAAGFRDNEQFF. The whole variable domain, remainder taken from reference TRBV5-4 and TRBJ2-1, is ETGVTQSPTHLIKTRGQQVTLRCSSQSGHNTVSWYQQALGQGPQFIFQYYREEENGRGNFPPRFSGLQFPNYSSELNVNALELDDSALYLCASSLAAGFRDNEQFFGPGTRLTVL.

The CDR3 is CASSPLGPSSYEQYF. In DNA, the CDR3 is TGTGCCAGCAGTCCCCTTGGGCCTAGCTCCTACGAGCAGTACTTC. V and J are TRBV28 and TRBJ2-7; D is unclear. This CDR3 is built from 15 residues. Deletions cut 5 bases from V and 0 bases from J, with 14 bases between. CDR1 and CDR2 from the germline V gene are MDHEN and SYDVKM.